Shown below are 9 T cell receptor beta chains from a single sample sequenced in a study of blood T cell repertoires in COVID-19. The protocol was immunoSEQ multiplex PCR, while the TCRdb copy is restricted to in-frame clones and leaves out a portion. The sample has approximately 250,000 clones; about 90% are singletons. Sequenced input: PBMCs or T cells enriched from blood (not recorded which). The receptor set was obtained from a woman in her 30s with acute COVID-19.

J is TRBJ2-2 and V is TRBV10-3, with TRBD1 identical over 8 bases. The CDR3 loop spans 15 amino acids. Trimming at V came to 6 bases and at J to 2 bases, leaving 5 bases not matched to a gene. Per germline, CDR1 ENHRY and CDR2 SYGVKD. The CDR3 loop is CAISPGQVNTGELFF. The CDR3 DNA reads as TGTGCCATCAGCCCGGGACAGGTAAACACCGGGGAGCTGTTTTTT.

The chain combines TRBV11-2 with TRBJ2-7; D perhaps matches TRBD1 (6 bases). CDR3 length equals 14 residues. The germline CDR1 and CDR2 sequences are SGHAT and FQNNGV. Trimming pared 5 bases from V and 6 bases from J, leaving 17 bases between. The CDR3, as DNA: TGTGCCAGCAGCGCGCCCTACAGGGTCGGCGAGCAGTACTTC. Translating it yields CASSAPYRVGEQYF.

This sequence joins TRBV4-2 and TRBJ1-2, with D possibly TRBD1 on 5 matching bases. This CDR3 region has 17 residues. Germline CDR1 reads LGHNA; CDR2 reads YNFKEQ. Between the trimmed V and J ends, which lost 4 bases and 0 bases, there was a span of 18 bases. CDR3 nucleotide sequence: TGTGCCAGCAGCCTCGAAGGTCAGGGCGCTTCTAACTATGGCTACACCTTC. This sequence encodes CASSLEGQGASNYGYTF.

For the CDR3, the DNA is TGTGCCAGCAGCCTGTGGACTAGCCGGGCGGGAACCGGGGAGCTGTTTTTT. It is translated as CASSLWTSRAGTGELFF. The chain links TRBV7-2 to TRBJ2-2, with 8 bases fitting TRBD2. Germline assignment: CDR1 SGHTA and CDR2 FQGNSA. With 5 bases clipped from V and 5 bases from J, the junction kept 13 bases outside the gene matches. This CDR3 is built from 17 residues.

The chain combines TRBV5-1 with TRBJ1-1; the match to TRBD1 covers 7 bases. Germline CDR1 is SGHRS and CDR2 is YFSETQ. CDR3 length: 13 amino acids. With 3 bases clipped from V and 8 bases from J, the junction kept 7 bases outside the gene matches. This CDR3 reads CASSSVGTVEAFF. The CDR3 nucleotides read TGCGCCAGCAGCTCGGTAGGGACAGTCGAAGCTTTCTTT.

The chain carries TRBV10-3 and TRBJ1-5, with 8 bases aligning to TRBD1. Germline values: CDR1 ENHRY, CDR2 SYGVKD. The V segment lost 2 bases and the J segment 5 bases; nucleotides outside the gene matches: 5. This CDR3 is built from 15 residues. CDR3 sequence: CAISEGGQEDQPQHF. DNA for the CDR3: TGTGCCATCAGTGAGGGGGGACAGGAGGATCAGCCCCAGCATTTT.

The CDR3 coding sequence is TGTGCCACGACGGGGGACCTCCCCTACGAGCAGTACTTC. Encoded protein: CATTGDLPYEQYF. This chain joins TRBV19 and TRBJ2-7; D possibly corresponds to TRBD2 (6 bases). Trimming took off 10 bases at V and 2 bases at J, with 15 bases between the two ends. Germline assignment: CDR1 LNHDA and CDR2 SQIVND (reference sequence). This CDR3 has 13 amino acids.

The chain combines TRBV6-6 with TRBJ1-2; tentative D call: TRBD1 (6 bases). The CDR3 is 15 residues long. Germline V gene data show CDR1 as MNHNY and CDR2 as SVGAGI (reference sequence). V lost 0 bases and J lost 0, with 8 bases in between. CDR3 protein: CASSYSTGANYGYTF. CDR3 nucleotide sequence: TGTGCCAGCAGTTACTCGACAGGCGCTAACTATGGCTACACCTTC.

The CDR3 coding sequence is TGTGCCAGTTATCCTAGCGGGAACACCGGGGAGCTGTTTTTT. Amino acid sequence: CASYPSGNTGELFF. The rearrangement uses TRBV27 and TRBJ2-2, with 7 bases lining up with TRBD2. This CDR3 is built from 14 residues. Germline assignment: CDR1 MNHEY and CDR2 SMNVEV (reference sequence). V lost 9 bases, J lost 1 base, and 5 bases stayed unmatched.